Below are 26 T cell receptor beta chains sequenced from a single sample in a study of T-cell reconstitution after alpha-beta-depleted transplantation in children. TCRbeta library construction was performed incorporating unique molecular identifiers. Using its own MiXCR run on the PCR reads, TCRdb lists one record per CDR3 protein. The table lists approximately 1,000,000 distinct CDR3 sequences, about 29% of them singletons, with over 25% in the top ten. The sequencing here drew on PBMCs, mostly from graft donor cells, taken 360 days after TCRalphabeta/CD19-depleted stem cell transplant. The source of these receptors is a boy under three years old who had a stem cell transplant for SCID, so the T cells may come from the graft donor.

CDR3 nucleotides: TGTGCCAGCAGCTCACAGGGAGGTGAAGCTTTCTTT. Its protein is CASSSQGGEAFF. The V gene is TRBV7-3, the J gene TRBJ1-1; maybe TRBD1 (6 bases). The CDR3 loop spans 12 amino acids. V was pared by 4 bases and J by 7 bases, with 10 bases between. The V gene's germline CDR1 is SGHTA and CDR2 FQGTGA.

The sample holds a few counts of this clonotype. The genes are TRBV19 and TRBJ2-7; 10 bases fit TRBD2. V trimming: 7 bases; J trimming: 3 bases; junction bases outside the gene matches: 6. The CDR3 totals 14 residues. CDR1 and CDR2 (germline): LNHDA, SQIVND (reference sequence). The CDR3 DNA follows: TGTGCCAGTACCCGGACTAGCGGTAACTACGAGCAGTACTTC. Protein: CASTRTSGNYEQYF.

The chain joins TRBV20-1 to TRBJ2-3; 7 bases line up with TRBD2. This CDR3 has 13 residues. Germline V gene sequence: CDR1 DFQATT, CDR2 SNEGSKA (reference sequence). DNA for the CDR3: TGCACCCCGACTAGCCCAGGCACAGATACGCAGTATTTT. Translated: CTPTSPGTDTQYF.

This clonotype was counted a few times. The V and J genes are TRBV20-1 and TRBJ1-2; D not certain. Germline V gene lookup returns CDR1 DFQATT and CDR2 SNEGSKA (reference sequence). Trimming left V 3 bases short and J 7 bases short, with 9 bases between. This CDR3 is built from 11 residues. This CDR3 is CSASPTIGYTF. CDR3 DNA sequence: TGCAGTGCTAGTCCCACCATTGGCTACACCTTC.

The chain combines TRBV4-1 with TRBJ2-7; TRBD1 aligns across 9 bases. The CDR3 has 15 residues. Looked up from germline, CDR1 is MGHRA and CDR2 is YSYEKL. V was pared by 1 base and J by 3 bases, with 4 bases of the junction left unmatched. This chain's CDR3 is CASSQGDRDFYEQYF. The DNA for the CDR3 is TGCGCCAGCAGCCAAGGGGACAGGGACTTCTACGAGCAGTACTTC.

The CDR3 DNA sequence: TGTGCCAGCAGCTCCCCGGGACAGCACCCAAACACCGGGGAGCTGTTTTTT. Its protein product is CASSSPGQHPNTGELFF. The chain uses TRBV5-6 and TRBJ2-2; 7 bases align to TRBD1. Germline CDR1 is SGHDT and CDR2 is YYEEEE. The CDR3 has 17 amino acids. V was clipped by 3 bases and J by 2 bases; unmatched bases: 10.

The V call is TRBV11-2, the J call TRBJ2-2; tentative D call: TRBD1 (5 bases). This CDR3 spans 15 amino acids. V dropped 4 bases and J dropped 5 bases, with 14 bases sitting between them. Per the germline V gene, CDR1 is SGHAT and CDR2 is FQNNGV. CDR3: CASSYRGAGTGELFF. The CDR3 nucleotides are TGTGCCAGCAGCTACCGTGGGGCAGGGACCGGGGAGCTGTTTTTT.

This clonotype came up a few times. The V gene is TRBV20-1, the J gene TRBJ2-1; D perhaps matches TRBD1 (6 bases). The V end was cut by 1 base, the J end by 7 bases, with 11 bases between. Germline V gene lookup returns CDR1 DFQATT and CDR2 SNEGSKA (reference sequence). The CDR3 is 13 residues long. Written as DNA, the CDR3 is TGCAGTGCTAGAGGTATTACAGGGAATGAGCAGTTCTTC. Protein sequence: CSARGITGNEQFF.

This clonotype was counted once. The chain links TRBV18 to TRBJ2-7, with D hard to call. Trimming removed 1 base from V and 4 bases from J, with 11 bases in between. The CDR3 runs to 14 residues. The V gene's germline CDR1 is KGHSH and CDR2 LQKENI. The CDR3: CASSPQSSPYEQYF. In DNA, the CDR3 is TGTGCCAGCTCACCACAGTCATCACCATACGAGCAGTACTTC.

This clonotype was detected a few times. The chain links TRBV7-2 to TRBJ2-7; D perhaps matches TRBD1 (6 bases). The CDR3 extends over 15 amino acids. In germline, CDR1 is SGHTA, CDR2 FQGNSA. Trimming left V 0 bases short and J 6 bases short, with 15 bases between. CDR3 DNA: TGTGCCAGCAGCTTAGCGAGGGCAGGGGAACGCGAGCAGTACTTC. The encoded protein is CASSLARAGEREQYF.

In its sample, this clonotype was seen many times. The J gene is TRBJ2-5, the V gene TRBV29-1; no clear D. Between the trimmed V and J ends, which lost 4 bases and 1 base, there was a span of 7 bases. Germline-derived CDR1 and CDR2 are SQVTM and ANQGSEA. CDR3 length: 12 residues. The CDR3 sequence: CSVVIGQETQYF. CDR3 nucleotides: TGCAGCGTTGTGATTGGCCAAGAGACCCAGTACTTC.

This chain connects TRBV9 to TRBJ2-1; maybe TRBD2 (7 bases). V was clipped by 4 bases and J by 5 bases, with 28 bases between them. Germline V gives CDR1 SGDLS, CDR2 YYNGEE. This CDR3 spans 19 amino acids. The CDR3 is CASSPARGEGWGGNNEQFF. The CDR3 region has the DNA TGTGCCAGCAGCCCGGCCAGGGGCGAAGGGTGGGGGGGAAACAATGAGCAGTTCTTC.

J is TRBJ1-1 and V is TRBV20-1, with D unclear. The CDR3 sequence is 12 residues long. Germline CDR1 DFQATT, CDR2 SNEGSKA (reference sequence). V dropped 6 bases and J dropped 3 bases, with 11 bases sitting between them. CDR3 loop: CSAGEWDTEAFF. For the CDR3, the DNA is TGCAGTGCCGGGGAATGGGACACTGAAGCTTTCTTT.

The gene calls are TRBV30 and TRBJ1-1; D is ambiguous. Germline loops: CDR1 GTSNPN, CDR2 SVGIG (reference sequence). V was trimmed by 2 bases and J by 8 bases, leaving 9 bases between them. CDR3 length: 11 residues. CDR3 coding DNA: TGTGCCTGGAGTATTGTGACCGAAGCTTTCTTT. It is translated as CAWSIVTEAFF.

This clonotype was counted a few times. CDR3 in DNA: TGCGCCAGCAGCTTACGGACAGGGGGTTTCTCTGGGGCCAACGTCCTGACTTTC. Protein sequence: CASSLRTGGFSGANVLTF. This sequence joins TRBV5-1 and TRBJ2-6; 10 bases are shared with TRBD1. CDR3 length: 18 amino acids. V lost 2 bases to trimming and J lost 0 bases; unmatched junction nucleotides: 5. CDR1 is SGHRS and CDR2 is YFSETQ in the germline V gene.

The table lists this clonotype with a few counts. The chain's CDR3 is CAWSVGQGNTGELFF. The CDR3 nucleotides are TGTGCCTGGAGTGTGGGACAGGGCAACACCGGGGAGCTGTTTTTT. The chain carries TRBV30 and TRBJ2-2, with 9 bases that match TRBD1. The CDR3 is 15 residues long. V lost 0 bases and J lost 2; bases outside the gene matches: 1. Germline lookup yields CDR1 GTSNPN and CDR2 SVGIG (reference sequence).

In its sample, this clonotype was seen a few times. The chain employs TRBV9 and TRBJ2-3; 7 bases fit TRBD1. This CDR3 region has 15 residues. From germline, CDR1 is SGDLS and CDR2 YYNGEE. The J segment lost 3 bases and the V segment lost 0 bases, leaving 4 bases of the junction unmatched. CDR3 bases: TGTGCCAGCAGCGTAGAGTCAGGGGGAACAGATACGCAGTATTTT. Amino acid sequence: CASSVESGGTDTQYF.

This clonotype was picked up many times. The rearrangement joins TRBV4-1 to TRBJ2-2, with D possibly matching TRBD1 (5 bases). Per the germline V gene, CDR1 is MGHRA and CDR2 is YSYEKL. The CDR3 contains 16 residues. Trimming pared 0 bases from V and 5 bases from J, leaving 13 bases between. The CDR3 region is CASSQDRVAVTGELFF. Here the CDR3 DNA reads TGCGCCAGCAGCCAAGACAGGGTGGCGGTTACCGGGGAGCTGTTTTTT.

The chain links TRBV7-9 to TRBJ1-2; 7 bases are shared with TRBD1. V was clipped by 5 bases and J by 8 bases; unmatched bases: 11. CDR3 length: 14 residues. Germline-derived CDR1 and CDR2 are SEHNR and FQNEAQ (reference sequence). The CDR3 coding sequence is TGTGCCAGCAGCGGGGGACAGACCCTATTGGGCTACACCTTC. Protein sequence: CASSGGQTLLGYTF.

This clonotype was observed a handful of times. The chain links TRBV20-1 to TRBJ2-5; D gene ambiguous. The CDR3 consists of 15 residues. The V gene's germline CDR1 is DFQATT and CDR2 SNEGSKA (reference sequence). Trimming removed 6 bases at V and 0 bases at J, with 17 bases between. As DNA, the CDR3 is TGCAGTGCCACATCCGGCCGAATGTACCAAGAGACCCAGTACTTC. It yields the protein CSATSGRMYQETQYF.

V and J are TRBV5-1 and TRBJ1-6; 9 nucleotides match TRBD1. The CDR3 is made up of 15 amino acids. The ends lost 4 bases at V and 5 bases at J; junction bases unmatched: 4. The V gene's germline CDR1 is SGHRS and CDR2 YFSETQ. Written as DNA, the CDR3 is TGCGCCAGCAGCAATGGGGACAGGGATAATTCACCCCTCCACTTT. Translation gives CASSNGDRDNSPLHF. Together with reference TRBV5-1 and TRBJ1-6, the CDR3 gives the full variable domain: KAGVTQTPRYLIKTRGQQVTLSCSPISGHRSVSWYQQTPGQGLQFLFEYFSETQRNKGNFPGRFSGRQFSNSRSEMNVSTLELGDSALYLCASSNGDRDNSPLHFGNGTRLTVT.

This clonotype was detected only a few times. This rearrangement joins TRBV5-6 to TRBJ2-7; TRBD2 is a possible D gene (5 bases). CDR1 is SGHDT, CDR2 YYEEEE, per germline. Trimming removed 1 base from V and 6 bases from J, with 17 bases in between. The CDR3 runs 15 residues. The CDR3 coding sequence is TGTGCCAGCAGCTTGATCATTGCACCGGGGAGCGAGCAGTACTTC. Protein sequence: CASSLIIAPGSEQYF. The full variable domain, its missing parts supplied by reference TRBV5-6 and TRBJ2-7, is DAGVTQSPTHLIKTRGQQVTLRCSPKSGHDTVSWYQQALGQGPQFIFQYYEEEERQRGNFPDRFSGHQFPNYSSELNVNALLLGDSALYLCASSLIIAPGSEQYFGPGTRLTVT.

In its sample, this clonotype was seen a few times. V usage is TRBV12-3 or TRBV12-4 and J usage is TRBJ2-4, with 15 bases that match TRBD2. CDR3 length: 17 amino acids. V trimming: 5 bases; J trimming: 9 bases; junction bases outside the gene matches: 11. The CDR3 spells CASSVPGLAGGRGIQYF. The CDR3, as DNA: TGTGCCAGCAGTGTCCCGGGACTAGCGGGGGGCCGAGGCATTCAGTACTTC.

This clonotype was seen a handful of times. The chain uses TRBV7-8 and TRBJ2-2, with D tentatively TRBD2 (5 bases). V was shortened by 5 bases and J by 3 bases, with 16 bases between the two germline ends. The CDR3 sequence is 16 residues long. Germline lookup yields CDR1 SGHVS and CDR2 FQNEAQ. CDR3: CASSPRVGSDTGELFF. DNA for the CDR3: TGTGCCAGCAGCCCGAGGGTAGGCAGCGACACCGGGGAGCTGTTTTTT. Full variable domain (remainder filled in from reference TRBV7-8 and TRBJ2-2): GAGVSQSPRYKVAKRGQDVALRCDPISGHVSLFWYQQALGQGPEFLTYFQNEAQLDKSGLPSDRFFAERPEGSVSTLKIQRTQQEDSAVYLCASSPRVGSDTGELFFGEGSRLTVL.

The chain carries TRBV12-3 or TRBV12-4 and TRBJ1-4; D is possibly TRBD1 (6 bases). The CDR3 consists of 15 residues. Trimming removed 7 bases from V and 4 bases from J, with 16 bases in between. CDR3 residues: CASTSGRGDNEKLFF. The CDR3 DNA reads TGTGCCAGCACCTCCGGGAGGGGGGATAATGAAAAACTGTTTTTT.

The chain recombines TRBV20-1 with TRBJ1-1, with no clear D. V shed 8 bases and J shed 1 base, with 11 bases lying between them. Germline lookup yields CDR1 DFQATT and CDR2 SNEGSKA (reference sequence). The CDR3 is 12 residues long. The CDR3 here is CSSPWRNTEAFF. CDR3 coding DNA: TGCAGTAGCCCGTGGAGGAACACTGAAGCTTTCTTT.